One and the same sample provided the 9 T cell receptor beta chains below, sequenced in a study of blood T cells in healthy people across ages. The use of a sample-barcoded 5' primer and a J-beta primer mix characterized a second PCR of roughly 6 to 12 cycles. TCRdb processed the 5' RACE reads anew with MiXCR; each CDR3 protein has one entry. The table records 700,000 or so distinct CDR3 sequences, around 43% of them present only once. Sequencing input: blood. The receptors come from a man at least 80 years old in good health.

DNA for the CDR3: TGTGCCAGCAGCTTAGGTTTCGGCTCCTACGAGCAGTACTTC. Its translation is CASSLGFGSYEQYF. The rearrangement uses TRBV7-2 and TRBJ2-7, with D unclear. Germline V lookup: CDR1 SGHTA, CDR2 FQGNSA. The CDR3 is made up of 14 amino acids. Trimming shortened V by 1 base and J by 0 bases, and 7 bases separated the two germline ends.

This clonotype was counted a few times. This chain uses TRBV20-1 with TRBJ2-5; a possible D gene is TRBD1 (6 bases). V gave up 1 base and J gave up 5 bases, with 17 bases separating them. Per germline, CDR1 DFQATT and CDR2 SNEGSKA (reference sequence). The CDR3 is made up of 15 amino acids. The CDR3 region has the DNA TGCAGTGCTAGAGGGTCTCCAGGGGCTCTGGAGACCCAGTACTTC. Its translation is CSARGSPGALETQYF.

The chain couples TRBV3-1 to TRBJ2-7; 7 positions agree with TRBD2. Trimming at V came to 7 bases and at J to 5 bases, leaving 11 bases not matched to a gene. CDR3 length: 14 amino acids. CDR1 LGHDT and CDR2 YNNKEL come from the germline V gene (reference sequence). CDR3: CASTLWTSIHEQYF. CDR3 DNA: TGTGCCAGCACTTTGTGGACTAGTATCCACGAGCAGTACTTC.

Note on this clonotype: A much larger clone differs by one base, so this may be a read error. V and J are TRBV4-3 and TRBJ2-4; 9 positions match TRBD2. The CDR3 has 15 residues. V shed 1 base and J 13 bases; nucleotides not matched to a gene: 11. Germline V gene sequence: CDR1 LGHNA, CDR2 YSLEER. The CDR3, as DNA: TGCGCCAGCAGCCAAGTGGCTAGCGGGACGGGAGGGCAGTACTTC. Its protein is CASSQVASGTGGQYF.

This clonotype was counted between two and nine times. The chain employs TRBV24-1 and TRBJ2-3; TRBD2 might be the D (5 bases). The CDR3 runs 12 residues. Germline assignment: CDR1 KGHDR and CDR2 SFDVKD. Trimming took off 5 bases at V and 7 bases at J, with 9 bases between the two ends. The CDR3 reads CATSGTGYTQYF. The CDR3 region has the DNA TGTGCCACCAGTGGGACGGGGTATACGCAGTATTTT.

This clonotype was counted ten times or more. The chain recombines TRBV29-1 with TRBJ2-3; perhaps TRBD1 as D (6 bases). V gave up 4 bases and J gave up 1 base, with 12 bases separating them. Germline V lookup: CDR1 SQVTM, CDR2 ANQGSEA. The CDR3 is made up of 14 amino acids. This CDR3 is CSVVEGVGTDTQYF. The CDR3 DNA reads as TGCAGCGTTGTAGAGGGGGTCGGCACAGATACGCAGTATTTT.

The rearrangement uses TRBV25-1 and TRBJ2-1; D gene ambiguous. The length of the CDR3 is 16 residues. The germline V and J ends were trimmed by 1 base and 0 bases, with 10 bases remaining between them. In germline, CDR1 is MGHDK, CDR2 SYGVNS. In nucleotides, the CDR3 is TGTGCCAGCAGTGAATTTGGCAGGAACTCCTACAATGAGCAGTTCTTC. This codes for CASSEFGRNSYNEQFF.

This sequence joins TRBV7-2 and TRBJ2-5; D gene ambiguous. The CDR3 totals 11 residues. Germline V lookup: CDR1 SGHTA, CDR2 FQGNSA. The ends were cut back, 5 bases at V and 10 bases at J, with 11 bases in the middle. CDR3 sequence: CASSLARDQYF. The DNA for the CDR3 is TGTGCCAGCAGCCTCGCAAGGGACCAGTACTTC.

This clonotype occurred a few times. This rearrangement joins TRBV29-1 to TRBJ2-5; D is uncertain. V lost 7 bases to trimming and J lost 4 bases, with 13 bases between them. CDR3 size: 12 residues. Germline CDR1 and CDR2: SQVTM and ANQGSEA. The CDR3 region has the DNA TGCAGCGCCCCGGACCTCGGAGAGACCCAGTACTTC. Protein sequence: CSAPDLGETQYF. Complete variable domain (other parts from reference TRBV29-1 and TRBJ2-5): SAVISQKPSRDICQRGTSLTIQCQVDSQVTMMFWYRQQPGQSLTLIATANQGSEATYESGFVIDKFPISRPNLTFSTLTVSNMSPEDSSIYLCSAPDLGETQYFGPGTRLLVL.